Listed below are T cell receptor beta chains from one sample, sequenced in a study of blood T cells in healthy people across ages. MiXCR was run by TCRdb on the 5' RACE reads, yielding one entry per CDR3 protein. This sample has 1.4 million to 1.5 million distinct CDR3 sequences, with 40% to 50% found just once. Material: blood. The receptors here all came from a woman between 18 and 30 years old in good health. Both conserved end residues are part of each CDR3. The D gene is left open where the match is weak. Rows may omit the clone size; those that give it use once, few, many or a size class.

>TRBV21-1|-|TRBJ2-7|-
TGTGCCAGCAGCAAAACGGCTAGCGACCCGAACAATGAGCAGTACTTC
CASSKTASDPNNEQYF
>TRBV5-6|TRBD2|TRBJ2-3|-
TGTGCCAGCAGCTTGGAGGGAGGGGCCACCCGCACAGATACGCAGTATTTT
CASSLEGGATRTDTQYF
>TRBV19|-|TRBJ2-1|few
TGTGCCAGTAGTATTGGGAATGTCTACAATGAGCAGTTCTTC
CASSIGNVYNEQFF
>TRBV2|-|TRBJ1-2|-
TGTGCCAGCAGTGGGGGGACAAGGGGAGATGGCTACACCTTC
CASSGGTRGDGYTF
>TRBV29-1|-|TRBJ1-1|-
TGCAGCGTTGGGGGCAGAAGTTACACTGAAGCTTTCTTT
CSVGGRSYTEAFF
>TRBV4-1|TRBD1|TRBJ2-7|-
TGCGTCAGCAGCCAAGTCGTCTCCAGCGGGACAGGGAACTACGAGCAGTACTTC
CVSSQVVSSGTGNYEQYF
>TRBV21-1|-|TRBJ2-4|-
TGTGCCAGCAGCAGTGCAGTCCTAGCCAAAAACATTCAGTACTTC
CASSSAVLAKNIQYF
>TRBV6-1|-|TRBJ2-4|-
TGTGCCAGCAGTGAAGCGCTTCTGGCGGAACTCCACTACGGGCAGTACTTC
CASSEALLAELHYGQYF
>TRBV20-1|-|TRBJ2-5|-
TGCAGTGCTAGGCGGACACCCACCCAAGAGACCCAGTACTTC
CSARRTPTQETQYF
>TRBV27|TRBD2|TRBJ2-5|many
TGTGCCAGCAGTCTGGGGGGGACCCTCTTTGGGACCCAGTACTTC
CASSLGGTLFGTQYF
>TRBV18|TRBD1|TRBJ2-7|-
TGTGCCAGCACCCGGGACAGAACCTACAATGAGCAGTACTTC
CASTRDRTYNEQYF
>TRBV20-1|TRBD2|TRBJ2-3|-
TGCAGTGCTAGAGGTCCAGCGGGGGCGTCCCTCGATACGCAGTATTTT
CSARGPAGASLDTQYF
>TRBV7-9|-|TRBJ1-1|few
TGTGCCAGCAGCTTAGGGGGGATCGAAGCTTTCTTT
CASSLGGIEAFF
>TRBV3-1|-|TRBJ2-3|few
TGTGCCAGCAGCCCGAAGGCGGAATTGGGGGCAGATACGCAGTATTTT
CASSPKAELGADTQYF
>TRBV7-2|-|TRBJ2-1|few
TGTGCCAGCAGCTTAAATCCCATTGAGCAGTTCTTC
CASSLNPIEQFF
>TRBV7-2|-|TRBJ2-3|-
TGTGCCAGCAGCCTAATTGGTGTCACAGATACGCAGTATTTT
CASSLIGVTDTQYF
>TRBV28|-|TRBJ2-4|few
TGTGCCAGCAGTTTATTACCCCTGATAGGGAGTAACAAAAACATTCAGTACTTC
CASSLLPLIGSNKNIQYF
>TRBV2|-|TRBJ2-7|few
TGTGCCAGCTGGGTCGCCTACGAGCAGTACTTC
CASWVAYEQYF
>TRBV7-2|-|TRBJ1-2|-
TGTGCCAGCAGCTTAGCCTCCGACAGGACCTATGGCTACACCTTC
CASSLASDRTYGYTF
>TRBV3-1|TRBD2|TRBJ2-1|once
TGTGCCAGCAGTAACCCTAGCGGGAGAGAGCAGTTCTTC
CASSNPSGREQFF
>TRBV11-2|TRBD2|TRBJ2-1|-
TGTGCCAGCAGCCCAGGGGCTAGCGGGAGTTCCTACAATGAGCAGTTCTTC
CASSPGASGSSYNEQFF
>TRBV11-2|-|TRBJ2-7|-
TGTGCCAGCTCGAAAAACCTCCCGGGATTCTACAATGAGCGGTACTTC
CASSKNLPGFYNERYF
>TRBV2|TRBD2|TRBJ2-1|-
TGTGCCAGCAGGTTACTAGCGGGCGTTTACAATGAGCAGTTCTTC
CASRLLAGVYNEQFF
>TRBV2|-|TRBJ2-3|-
TGTGCCAGCAGTCCCCTAGCGCTCCGCACAGATACGCGGTATTTT
CASSPLALRTDTRYF
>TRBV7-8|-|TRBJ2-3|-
TGTGCCAGCAGCGCCTCCCCGGGACTTAACACAGATACGCAGTATTTT
CASSASPGLNTDTQYF
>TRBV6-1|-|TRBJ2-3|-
TGTGCCAGCAGTGAAGTTGGAGGGGTCCGGGATACGCAGTATTTT
CASSEVGGVRDTQYF
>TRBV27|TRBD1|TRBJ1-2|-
TGTGCCAGCAGTCCCAGGGGGGGATCCTATGGCTACACCTTC
CASSPRGGSYGYTF
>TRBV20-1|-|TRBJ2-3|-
TGCAGTGCTAGCGCGGGCGGCCTCTTTGATACGCAGTATTTT
CSASAGGLFDTQYF
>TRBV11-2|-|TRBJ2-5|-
TGTGCCAGCAGCTCCCCTCGAGGCGGGGAGACCCAGTACTTC
CASSSPRGGETQYF
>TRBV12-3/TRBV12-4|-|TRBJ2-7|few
TGTGCCAGCAGTTGGGCAGGCCCTAAATCCTACGAGCAGTACTTC
CASSWAGPKSYEQYF
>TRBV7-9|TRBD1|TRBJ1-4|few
TGTGCCAGCAGCCGTCCCGGGACAGGGAATGAAAAACTGTTTTTT
CASSRPGTGNEKLFF
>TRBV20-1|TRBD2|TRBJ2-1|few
TGCAGTGCTAGAGATATGGGACTAGCGGGGGGAGGGTCCTACAATGAGCAGTTCTTC
CSARDMGLAGGGSYNEQFF
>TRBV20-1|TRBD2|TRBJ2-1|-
TGCAGTGCCCCGTCCCGACTAGCGGTTGTCAGCTCCTACAATGAGCAGTTCTTC
CSAPSRLAVVSSYNEQFF
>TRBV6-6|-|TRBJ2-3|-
TGTGCCAGCACCGAGGGGGGACTAAACACAGATACGCAGTATTTT
CASTEGGLNTDTQYF
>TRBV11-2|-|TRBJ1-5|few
TGTGCCAGCAGCTTAACCCCGGGGGTAGGCCAGCCCCAGCATTTT
CASSLTPGVGQPQHF